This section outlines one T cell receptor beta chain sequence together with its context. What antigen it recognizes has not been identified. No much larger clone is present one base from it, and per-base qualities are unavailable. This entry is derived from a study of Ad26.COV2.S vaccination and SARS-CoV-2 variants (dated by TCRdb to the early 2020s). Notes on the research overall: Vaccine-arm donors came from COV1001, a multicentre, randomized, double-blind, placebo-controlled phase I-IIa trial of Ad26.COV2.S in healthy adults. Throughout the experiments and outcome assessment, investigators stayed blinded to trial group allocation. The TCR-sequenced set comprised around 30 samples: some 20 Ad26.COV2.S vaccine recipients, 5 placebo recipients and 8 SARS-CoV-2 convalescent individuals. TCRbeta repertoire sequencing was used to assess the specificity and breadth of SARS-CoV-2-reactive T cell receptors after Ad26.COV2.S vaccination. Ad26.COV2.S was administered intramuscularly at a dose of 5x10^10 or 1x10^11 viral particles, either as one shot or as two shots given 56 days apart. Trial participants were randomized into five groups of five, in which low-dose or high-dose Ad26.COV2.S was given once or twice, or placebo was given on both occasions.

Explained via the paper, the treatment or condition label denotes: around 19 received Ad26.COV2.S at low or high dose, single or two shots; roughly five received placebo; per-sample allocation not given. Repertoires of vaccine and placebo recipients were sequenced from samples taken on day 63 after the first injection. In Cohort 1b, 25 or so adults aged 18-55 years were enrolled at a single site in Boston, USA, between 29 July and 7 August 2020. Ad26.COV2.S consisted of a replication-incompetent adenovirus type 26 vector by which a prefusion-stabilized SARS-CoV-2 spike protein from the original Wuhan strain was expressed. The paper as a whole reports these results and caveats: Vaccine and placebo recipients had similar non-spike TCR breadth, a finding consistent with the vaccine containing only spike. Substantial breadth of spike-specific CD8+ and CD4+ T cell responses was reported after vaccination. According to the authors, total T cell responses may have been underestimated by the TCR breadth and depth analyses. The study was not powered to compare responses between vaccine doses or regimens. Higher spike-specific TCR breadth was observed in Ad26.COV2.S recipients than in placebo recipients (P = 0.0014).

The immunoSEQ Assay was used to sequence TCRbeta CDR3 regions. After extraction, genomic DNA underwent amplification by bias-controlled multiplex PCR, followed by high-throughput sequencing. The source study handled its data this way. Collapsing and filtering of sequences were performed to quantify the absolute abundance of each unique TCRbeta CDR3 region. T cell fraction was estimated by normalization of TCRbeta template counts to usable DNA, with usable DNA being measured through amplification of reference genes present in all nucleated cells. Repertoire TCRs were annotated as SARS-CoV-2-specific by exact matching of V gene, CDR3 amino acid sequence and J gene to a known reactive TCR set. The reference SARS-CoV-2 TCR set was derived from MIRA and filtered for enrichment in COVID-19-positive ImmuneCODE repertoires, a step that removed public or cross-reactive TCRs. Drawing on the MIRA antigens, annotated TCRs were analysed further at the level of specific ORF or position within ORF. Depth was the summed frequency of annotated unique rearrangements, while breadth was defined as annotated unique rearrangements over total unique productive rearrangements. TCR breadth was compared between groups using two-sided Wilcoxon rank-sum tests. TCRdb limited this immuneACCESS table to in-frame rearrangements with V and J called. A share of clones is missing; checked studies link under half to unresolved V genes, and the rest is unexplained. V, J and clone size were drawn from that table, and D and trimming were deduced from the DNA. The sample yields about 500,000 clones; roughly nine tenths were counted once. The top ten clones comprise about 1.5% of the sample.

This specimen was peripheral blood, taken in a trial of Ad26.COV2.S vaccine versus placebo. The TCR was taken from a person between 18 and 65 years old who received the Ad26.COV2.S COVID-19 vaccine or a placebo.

The nucleotides read TGCGCCAGCAGCTTGGAAGGGCATGACTATGGCTACACCTTC. Its amino acids are CASSLEGHDYGYTF. The rearrangement joined TRBV5-1 to TRBJ1-2; the D gene lacks a confident call. V and J are truncated by 0 bases and 3 bases respectively, leaving an intervening sequence of 9 bases. The CDR3 goes from the cysteine to the phenylalanine over 14 residues. Only the CDR3 portion is preserved as DNA: 42 bases, with reading frame beginning at the first base. In the germline V gene, CDR1 corresponds to SGHRS and CDR2 to YFSETQ.